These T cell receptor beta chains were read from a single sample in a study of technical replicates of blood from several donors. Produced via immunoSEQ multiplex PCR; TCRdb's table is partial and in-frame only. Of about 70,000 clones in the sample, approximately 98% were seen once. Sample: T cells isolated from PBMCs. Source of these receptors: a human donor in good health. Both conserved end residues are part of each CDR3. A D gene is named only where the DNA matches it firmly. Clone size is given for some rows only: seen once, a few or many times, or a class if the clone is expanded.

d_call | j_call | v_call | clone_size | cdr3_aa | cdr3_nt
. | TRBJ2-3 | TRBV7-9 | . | CASSRRIQSADTQYF | TGTGCCAGCAGCCGGAGGATACAATCGGCAGATACGCAGTATTTT
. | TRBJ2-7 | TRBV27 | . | CASSLTGDISYEQYF | TGTGCCAGCAGTTTAACGGGGGATATCTCCTACGAGCAGTACTTC
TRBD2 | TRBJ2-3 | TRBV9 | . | CASSVLAGVDTQYF | TGTGCCAGCAGCGTACTCGCGGGAGTAGATACGCAGTATTTT
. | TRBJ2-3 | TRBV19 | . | CASSPISTDTQYF | TGTGCCAGTAGTCCCATTAGCACAGATACGCAGTATTTT
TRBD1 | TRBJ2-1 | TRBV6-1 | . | CASSEDREVYNEQFF | TGTGCCAGCAGTGAGGACAGGGAAGTATACAATGAGCAGTTCTTC
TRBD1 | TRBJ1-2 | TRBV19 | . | CASSPQGPYGYTF | TGTGCCAGTAGCCCACAGGGGCCCTATGGCTACACCTTC
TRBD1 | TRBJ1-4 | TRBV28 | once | CASSLGDRGREKLFF | TGTGCCAGCAGTTTAGGGGACAGGGGAAGAGAAAAACTGTTTTTT
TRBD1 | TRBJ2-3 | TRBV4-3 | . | CASSLYRDREIPDTQYF | TGCGCCAGCAGCCTCTACCGGGACAGGGAAATTCCAGATACGCAGTATTTT
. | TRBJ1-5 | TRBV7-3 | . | CASSLGGEIQPQHF | TGTGCCAGCAGCTTAGGCGGGGAAATACAGCCCCAGCATTTT
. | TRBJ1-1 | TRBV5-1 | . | CASSLARQAGNTEAFF | TGCGCCAGCAGCTTGGCCAGACAGGCAGGTAACACTGAAGCTTTCTTT
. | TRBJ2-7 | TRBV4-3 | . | CASSQEEQPYSYEQYF | TGCGCCAGCAGCCAAGAAGAACAGCCGTACTCCTACGAGCAGTACTTC
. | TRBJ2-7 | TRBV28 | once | CASGAQDRYYEQYF | TGTGCCAGCGGGGCCCAGGACAGATACTACGAGCAGTACTTC
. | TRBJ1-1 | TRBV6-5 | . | CASSLNRETEAFF | TGTGCCAGCAGTTTAAACAGGGAAACTGAAGCTTTCTTT
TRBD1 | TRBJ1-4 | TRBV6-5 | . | CASRYIPGQGKEKLFF | TGTGCCAGCAGATACATACCGGGACAGGGGAAAGAAAAACTGTTTTTT
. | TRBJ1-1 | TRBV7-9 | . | CASSAQGGNTEAFF | TGTGCCAGCAGCGCACAAGGAGGGAACACTGAAGCTTTCTTT
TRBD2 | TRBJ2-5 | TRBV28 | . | CASSGLAGQETQYF | TGTGCCAGCAGTGGACTAGCGGGTCAAGAGACCCAGTACTTC
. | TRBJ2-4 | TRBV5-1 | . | CASSLAGFNIQYF | TGCGCCAGCAGCTTGGCCGGTTTTAACATTCAGTACTTC
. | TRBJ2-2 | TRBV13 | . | CASSLGSPTGELFF | TGTGCCAGCAGCTTAGGCTCCCCCACCGGGGAGCTGTTTTTT
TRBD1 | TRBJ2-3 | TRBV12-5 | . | CASGLGGGDTQYF | TGTGCTAGTGGTTTGGGAGGGGGCGATACGCAGTATTTT
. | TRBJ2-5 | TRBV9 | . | CASSVDPGWETQYF | TGTGCCAGCAGCGTAGATCCAGGGTGGGAGACCCAGTACTTC
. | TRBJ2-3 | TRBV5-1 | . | CASSLEGRGSTDTQYF | TGCGCCAGCAGCTTGGAAGGCAGGGGCAGCACAGATACGCAGTATTTT
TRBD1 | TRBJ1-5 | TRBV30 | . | CAWSAYTGDLQYSNQPQHF | TGTGCCTGGAGCGCCTATACAGGGGACTTACAATATAGCAATCAGCCCCAGCATTTT
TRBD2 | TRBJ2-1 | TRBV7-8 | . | CASSLARLAGRAHDEQFF | TGTGCCAGCAGCTTAGCGCGGCTAGCGGGACGGGCACACGATGAGCAGTTCTTC
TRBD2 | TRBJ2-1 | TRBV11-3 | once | CASSAGLAGDEAYNEQFF | TGTGCCAGCAGCGCGGGACTAGCGGGAGACGAAGCCTACAATGAGCAGTTCTTC
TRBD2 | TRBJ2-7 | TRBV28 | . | CASRGTGGKYEQYF | TGTGCCAGCAGGGGGACGGGAGGGAAGTACGAGCAGTACTTC
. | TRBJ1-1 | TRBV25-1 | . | CASSEYAGSEAFF | TGTGCCAGCAGTGAATATGCGGGGTCTGAAGCTTTCTTT
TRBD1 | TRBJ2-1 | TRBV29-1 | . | CSARQGAGEQFF | TGCAGCGCTCGACAGGGGGCAGGTGAGCAGTTCTTC
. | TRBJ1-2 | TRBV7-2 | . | CASSSRGRVDGYTF | TGTGCCAGCAGCTCTAGGGGCAGGGTCGATGGCTACACCTTC
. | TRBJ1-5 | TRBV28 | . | CASRRPEAHQPQHF | TGTGCCAGCAGGAGGCCAGAAGCTCATCAGCCCCAGCATTTT
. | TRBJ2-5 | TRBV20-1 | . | CSALYQETQYF | TGCAGTGCTCTTTACCAAGAGACCCAGTACTTC
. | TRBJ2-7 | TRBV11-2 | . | CASSLDRPGQDRWYF | TGTGCCAGCAGCTTAGATAGGCCAGGGCAGGATAGGTGGTACTTC
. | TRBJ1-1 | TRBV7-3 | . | CASSSRVSAFF | TGTGCCAGCAGCTCCAGGGTGTCGGCTTTCTTT
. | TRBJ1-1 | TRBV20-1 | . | CSAIPLNEAFF | TGCAGTGCTATTCCTCTTAATGAAGCTTTCTTT
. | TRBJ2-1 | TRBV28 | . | CATTSPGEQFF | TGTGCCACGACATCCCCGGGAGAGCAGTTCTTC
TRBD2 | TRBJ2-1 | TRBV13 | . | CASSPPSGIGEQFF | TGTGCCAGCAGCCCGCCTAGCGGGATAGGTGAGCAGTTCTTC
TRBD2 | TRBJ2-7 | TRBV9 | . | CASSPSTSGTYEQYF | TGTGCCAGCAGCCCAAGTACTAGCGGGACCTACGAGCAGTACTTC
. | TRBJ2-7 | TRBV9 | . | CASSVGSSRSYEQYF | TGTGCCAGCAGCGTAGGATCGAGCAGGTCCTACGAGCAGTACTTC
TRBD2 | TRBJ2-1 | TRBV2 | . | CASTTGLADYNEQFF | TGTGCCAGCACCACGGGACTAGCGGACTACAATGAGCAGTTCTTC
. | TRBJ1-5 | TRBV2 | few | CASSEMRSNQPQHF | TGTGCCAGCAGTGAGATGAGGAGCAATCAGCCCCAGCATTTT
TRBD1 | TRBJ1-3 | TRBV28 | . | CAITRGQGADTIYF | TGTGCTATCACAAGGGGCCAGGGGGCGGACACCATATATTTT
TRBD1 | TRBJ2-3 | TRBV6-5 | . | CASKGRTGSTDTQYF | TGTGCCAGCAAGGGTCGGACAGGGAGCACAGATACGCAGTATTTT
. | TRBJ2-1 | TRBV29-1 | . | CSVESRVEGYEQFF | TGCAGCGTTGAGTCCCGGGTTGAGGGATATGAGCAGTTCTTC
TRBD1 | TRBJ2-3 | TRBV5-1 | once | CASSHDGTAPTDTQYF | TGCGCCAGCAGCCATGACGGGACAGCCCCAACAGATACGCAGTATTTT
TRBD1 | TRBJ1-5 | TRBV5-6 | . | CASSLGTGAQPQHF | TGTGCCAGCAGCTTAGGGACAGGGGCTCAGCCCCAGCATTTT
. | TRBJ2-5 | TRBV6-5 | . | CASRRGRETQYF | TGTGCCAGCCGGAGAGGGAGGGAGACCCAGTACTTC
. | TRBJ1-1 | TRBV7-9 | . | CASSLSPEAFF | TGTGCCAGCAGCTTAAGCCCCGAAGCTTTCTTT
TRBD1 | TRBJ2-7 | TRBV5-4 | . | CASSPGGRYEQYF | TGTGCCAGCAGCCCAGGGGGTCGATACGAGCAGTACTTC
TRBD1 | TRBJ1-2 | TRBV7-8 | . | CASSLKGLDRGPYGYTF | TGTGCCAGCAGCTTAAAGGGCCTAGACAGGGGCCCCTATGGCTACACCTTC
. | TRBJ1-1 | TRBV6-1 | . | CASSEPRGTEAFF | TGTGCCAGCAGTGAACCCAGGGGCACTGAAGCTTTCTTT
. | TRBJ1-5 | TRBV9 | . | CASSAGLSNQPQHF | TGTGCCAGCAGCGCCGGTCTTAGCAATCAGCCCCAGCATTTT
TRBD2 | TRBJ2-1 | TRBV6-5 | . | CASSYREGPNEQFF | TGTGCCAGCAGTTACCGGGAGGGCCCCAATGAGCAGTTCTTC
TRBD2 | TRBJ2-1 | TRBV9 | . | CASSYLGGRRDEQFF | TGTGCCAGCAGCTACCTCGGCGGGAGGAGGGATGAGCAGTTCTTC
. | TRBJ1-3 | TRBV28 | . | CASSLNQGRPGNTIYF | TGTGCCAGCAGTTTAAATCAGGGGCGGCCTGGAAACACCATATATTTT
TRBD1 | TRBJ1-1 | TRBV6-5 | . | CASRPTGGNTEAFF | TGTGCCAGCAGACCGACAGGGGGGAACACTGAAGCTTTCTTT
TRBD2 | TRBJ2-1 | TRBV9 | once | CASSVEVGGPRSEQFF | TGTGCCAGCAGCGTAGAAGTGGGAGGGCCCAGATCTGAGCAGTTCTTC
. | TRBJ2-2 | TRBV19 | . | CASSIGAGHYTGELFF | TGTGCCAGTAGTATAGGGGCCGGACACTACACCGGGGAGCTGTTTTTT
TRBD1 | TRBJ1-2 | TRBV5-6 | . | CASRPRDSYNYGYTF | TGTGCCAGCAGGCCTAGGGACAGCTACAACTATGGCTACACCTTC
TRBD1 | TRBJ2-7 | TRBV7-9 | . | CASSLQGSAYEQYF | TGTGCCAGCAGCCTACAGGGGTCTGCCTACGAGCAGTACTTC
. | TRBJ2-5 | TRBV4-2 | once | CASSQETEETQYF | TGTGCCAGCAGCCAAGAAACAGAAGAGACCCAGTACTTC